A single sample is the source of the 23 T cell receptor beta chains below, sequenced in a study of the immune and genomic landscape of osteosarcoma. This table comes from immunoSEQ multiplex PCR, and its TCRdb copy is limited to in-frame clones, with some not included. The table shows approximately 5,500 clones, with 77% occurring only once. Primary, local recurrence and metastasis osteosarcoma tumors were taken after treatment from poor-prognosis patients. The sequencing sample was made of osteosarcoma tumor tissue from the lung. These receptors came from a human donor with osteosarcoma.

Here the CDR3 reads CASKPPVHEQYF. CDR3 in DNA: TGTGCCAGCAAACCCCCGGTCCACGAGCAGTACTTC. J is TRBJ2-7 and V is TRBV21-1; TRBD2 reflects the table's D call only, with no check against the DNA. TRBV21-1 is an annotated pseudogene. The CDR3 extends over 12 amino acids.

As DNA, the CDR3 is TGTGCCAGCAGCTTCCGGACTAGCGGGACCAACACCGGGGAGCTGTTTTTT. Translation gives CASSFRTSGTNTGELFF. The rearrangement joins TRBV5-6 to TRBJ2-2; 12 bases fit TRBD2. The CDR3 is made up of 17 amino acids. Germline lookup yields CDR1 SGHDT and CDR2 YYEEEE. Trimming removed 2 bases from V and 2 bases from J; junction bases left unmatched: 4.

The rearrangement uses TRBV5-1 and TRBJ2-7, with D possibly TRBD2 on 6 matching bases. Germline V CDR1 and CDR2: SGHRS, YFSETQ. V lost 4 bases and J lost 2, with 13 bases in between. CDR3 length: 14 residues. CDR3 sequence (DNA): TGCGCCAGCAGCACCGCGACGGGGGCCTACGAGCAGTACTTC. Translating it yields CASSTATGAYEQYF.

The rearrangement links TRBV27 to TRBJ1-1; a possible D gene is TRBD1 (5 bases). Trimming pared 0 bases from V and 0 bases from J, leaving 8 bases between. Germline CDR1 MNHEY, CDR2 SMNVEV (reference sequence). The CDR3 spans 15 residues. CDR3 sequence reads: CASSLSRTLNTEAFF. CDR3 bases: TGTGCCAGCAGTTTATCCCGGACATTGAACACTGAAGCTTTCTTT.

The chain combines TRBV30 with TRBJ2-2, with a tentative D call TRBD2 (6 bases). In germline, CDR1 is GTSNPN, CDR2 SVGIG (reference sequence). Trimming cost V 8 bases and J 6 bases, with 19 bases left between them. The CDR3 contains 14 residues. Written as DNA, the CDR3 is TGTGCCCGGGGCCGGGGGAACCACGCCGGGGAGCTGTTTTTT. Translation gives CARGRGNHAGELFF.

The chain couples TRBV7-9 to TRBJ2-1; D is ambiguous. Germline values: CDR1 SEHNR, CDR2 FQNEAQ (reference sequence). CDR3 size: 13 residues. V was trimmed by 2 bases and J by 5 bases, leaving 7 bases between them. CDR3 sequence (DNA): TGTGCCAGCAGCTTAACGGTACACAATGAGCAGTTCTTC. Translated: CASSLTVHNEQFF. Drawing the rest from reference TRBV7-9 and TRBJ2-1, the complete variable domain is DTGVSQNPRHKITKRGQNVTFRCDPISEHNRLYWYRQTLGQGPEFLTYFQNEAQLEKSRLLSDRFSAERPKGSFSTLEIQRTEQGDSAMYLCASSLTVHNEQFFGPGTRLTVL.

The gene calls are TRBV4-1 and TRBJ2-3, with 7 bases fitting TRBD2. Per germline, CDR1 MGHRA and CDR2 YSYEKL. Losses at the gene ends were 1 base for V and 2 bases for J; bases not matched to a gene: 9. The CDR3 covers 17 residues. The CDR3 sequence is CASSQGHVAGDTDTQYF. The DNA of the CDR3 is TGCGCCAGCAGCCAAGGTCATGTTGCGGGAGACACAGATACGCAGTATTTT.

The chain employs TRBV7-9 and TRBJ2-6, with D perhaps TRBD2 (6 bases). The V end lost 4 bases, the J end lost 4 bases, and 17 bases lay between the germline ends. Germline V CDR1 and CDR2: SEHNR, FQNEAQ (reference sequence). The CDR3 is 17 amino acids. The CDR3 protein is CASSWFRDSGGANVLTF. The DNA of the CDR3 is TGTGCCAGCAGCTGGTTTCGGGACTCGGGAGGGGCCAACGTCCTGACTTTC.

The J gene is TRBJ1-6, the V gene TRBV13, with D perhaps matching TRBD1 (6 bases). V lost 0 bases and J lost 6, with 12 bases in between. This CDR3 contains 16 residues. Per the germline V gene, CDR1 is PRHDT and CDR2 is FYEKMQ (reference sequence). The DNA for the CDR3 is TGTGCCAGCAGCTTAGGGCAGGGGATGGGTAATTCACCCCTCCACTTT. Amino acids: CASSLGQGMGNSPLHF.

This sequence joins TRBV28 and TRBJ2-1, with 9 bases fitting TRBD2. V dropped 8 bases and J dropped 0; count of bases not matched to a gene: 2. Germline loops: CDR1 MDHEN, CDR2 SYDVKM. The CDR3 contains 14 residues. CDR3 nucleotide sequence: TGTGCCAGCTTAGCGGGAGTCTCCTACAATGAGCAGTTCTTC. Its protein product is CASLAGVSYNEQFF.

This chain joins TRBV6-5 and TRBJ1-1; 8 bases are a match to TRBD1. The CDR3 contains 14 residues. J lost 7 bases, V lost 2 bases, and 6 bases had no gene match. From germline, CDR1 is MNHEY and CDR2 SVGAGI. CDR3 in amino acids: CASSYLGTGFEAFF. The CDR3 bases are TGTGCCAGCAGTTACCTAGGGACAGGCTTTGAAGCTTTCTTT.

V gene TRBV20-1 combines with J gene TRBJ1-1, with 8 nucleotides matching TRBD1. Germline V lookup: CDR1 DFQATT, CDR2 SNEGSKA (reference sequence). The V gene end was trimmed by 5 bases and the J gene end by 6 bases; junction bases not matched to a gene: 2. The CDR3 is 11 residues long. The CDR3 bases are TGCAGTGCTGGACAGGGCCCTGAAGCTTTCTTT. Translated: CSAGQGPEAFF.

The chain recombines TRBV5-1 with TRBJ2-7; D might be TRBD2 (5 bases). Trimming pared 3 bases from V and 3 bases from J, leaving 22 bases between. The germline V gene has CDR1 SGHRS and CDR2 YFSETQ. The CDR3 has 17 residues. CDR3 DNA: TGCGCCAGCAGCTCGGTGTTCTGGACTGGCGCCAACTACGAGCAGTACTTC. Residues: CASSSVFWTGANYEQYF.

The chain uses TRBV6-4 and TRBJ2-3; D remains unclear. Trimming stripped 10 bases from V and 2 bases from J, with 16 bases between. The length of the CDR3 is 14 residues. In germline, CDR1 is MRHNA, CDR2 SNTAGT. CDR3 in DNA: TGTGCCAAGCACCCCCCCGCGGCCACAGATACGCAGTATTTT. Amino acid sequence: CAKHPPAATDTQYF.

This chain joins TRBV5-1 and TRBJ2-1; the D gene is possibly TRBD1 (5 bases). Trimming shortened V by 0 bases and J by 6 bases, and 13 bases separated the two germline ends. The CDR3 sequence is 15 residues long. Germline values: CDR1 SGHRS, CDR2 YFSETQ. Written as DNA, the CDR3 is TGCGCCAGCAGCTTGGTGGGCTTTGGGGCCAATGAGCAGTTCTTC. Translated, it gives CASSLVGFGANEQFF.

This sequence joins TRBV10-3 and TRBJ2-7; 8 bases are a match to TRBD2. Germline CDR1 reads ENHRY; CDR2 reads SYGVKD. The trim removed 5 bases at V and 2 bases at J, leaving 11 bases unmatched. This CDR3 has 16 amino acids. CDR3 loop: CAISTQRLAGTYEQYF. CDR3 DNA sequence: TGTGCCATCAGTACCCAAAGGCTAGCGGGTACCTACGAGCAGTACTTC.

CDR3 in amino acids: CASEEGGTGGEQYF. The CDR3 region has the DNA TGTGCCTCCGAGGAGGGGGGCACGGGGGGTGAGCAGTACTTC. The chain employs TRBV6-1 and TRBJ2-7; the D gene is possibly TRBD2 (7 bases). CDR1 and CDR2 from the germline V gene are MNHNS and SASEGT. The CDR3 consists of 14 residues. With 11 bases removed from V and 7 bases from J, the gap between germline ends came to 24 bases.

Here the CDR3 DNA reads TGTGCCAGCAGCGATCTTACAGGGACTGCAACTAATGAAAAACTGTTTTTT. Protein sequence: CASSDLTGTATNEKLFF. The chain combines TRBV2 with TRBJ1-4; possibly TRBD1 for D (6 bases). Deletions cut 6 bases from V and 0 bases from J, with 17 bases between. CDR1 SNHLY and CDR2 FYNNEI come from the germline V gene. This CDR3 spans 17 amino acids.

The chain carries TRBV5-1 and TRBJ1-5, with a tentative D call TRBD1 (5 bases). Germline V CDR1 and CDR2: SGHRS, YFSETQ. Trimming cost V 4 bases and J 0 bases, with 8 bases left between them. The CDR3 has 14 residues. The CDR3 DNA reads TGCGCCAGCAGCGCGGGGCTTAGCAATCAGCCCCAGCATTTT. Translated, it gives CASSAGLSNQPQHF. Full variable domain (rest looked up from reference TRBV5-1 and TRBJ1-5): KAGVTQTPRYLIKTRGQQVTLSCSPISGHRSVSWYQQTPGQGLQFLFEYFSETQRNKGNFPGRFSGRQFSNSRSEMNVSTLELGDSALYLCASSAGLSNQPQHFGDGTRLSIL.

The chain combines TRBV5-4 with TRBJ1-1; TRBD1 is a possible D gene (6 bases). This CDR3 has 13 residues. V was shortened by 3 bases and J by 7 bases, with 13 bases between the two germline ends. CDR1 is SGHNT, CDR2 YYREEE, per germline (reference sequence). The CDR3 loop is CASSWPGVDEAFF. CDR3 sequence (DNA): TGTGCCAGCAGCTGGCCAGGGGTGGATGAAGCTTTCTTT.

This chain connects TRBV6-1 to TRBJ1-1; possibly TRBD1 for D (5 bases). This CDR3 region has 15 residues. The ends were cut back, 4 bases at V and 6 bases at J, with 18 bases in the middle. Per the germline V gene, CDR1 is MNHNS and CDR2 is SASEGT. CDR3 nucleotides: TGTGCCAGCAGTGCACTGGGGGGGATAAGCGCTGAAGCTTTCTTT. Translated: CASSALGGISAEAFF.

This clone was counted between two and nine times. The V gene is TRBV7-9, the J gene TRBJ2-2, with 9 bases lining up with TRBD1. Germline CDR1 reads SEHNR; CDR2 reads FQNEAQ (reference sequence). The CDR3 spans 15 residues. Trimming at V came to 3 bases and at J to 3 bases, leaving 2 bases not matched to a gene. DNA of the CDR3: TGTGCCAGCAGCTTCCGGGACAGGGACACCGGGGAGCTGTTTTTT. Translated: CASSFRDRDTGELFF.

The chain is built from TRBV10-2 and TRBJ1-1; the D is unclear. Germline-derived CDR1 and CDR2 are WSHSY and SAAADI. This CDR3 has 13 residues. The V end was cut by 8 bases, the J end by 2 bases, with 12 bases between. The CDR3 here is CASGTTVNTEAFF. The CDR3 DNA follows: TGCGCCAGCGGTACCACGGTAAACACTGAAGCTTTCTTT.